A selection of T cell receptor beta chains follows, all from one sample in a study of metastatic and nonmetastatic thyroid tumors. Using MiXCR, TCRdb re-called clones from the PCR reads. Found here are roughly 6,000 clones, around 33% of them singletons; the top ten hold 35% to 40%. Sequencing was performed on adjacent normal tissue. The receptors shown here come from a male donor with papillary thyroid cancer or a benign thyroid nodule (not recorded which). Some clones in this sample may be carry-over from other donors' samples. The CDR3 runs from the conserved cysteine through the conserved F or W. Fields, in order: CDR3 length, J gene, V gene, clone size, CDR3 protein. Clone size is stated in some rows and not others, as once, few, many or a class when expanded.

15 | TRBJ1-5 | TRBV6-1 | - | CASRGQGASNQPQHF
15 | TRBJ2-7 | TRBV4-1 | medium-sized | CASSQSHQGGYEQYF
17 | TRBJ2-1 | TRBV27 | - | CASSLSVVGSGINGQFF
17 | TRBJ2-3 | TRBV20-1 | - | CSARGWTSGGDSDMQYF
15 | TRBJ2-7 | TRBV11-2 | - | CASSHEPGPSYEQYF
12 | TRBJ1-5 | TRBV24-1 | few | CATSIGNQPQHF
12 | TRBJ2-5 | TRBV7-2 | - | CASSLAGETQYF
13 | TRBJ2-2 | TRBV28 | many | CASDNTDTGELFF
14 | TRBJ1-2 | TRBV6-1 | medium-sized | CASSQGVLGYGYTF
13 | TRBJ1-5 | TRBV6-1 | few | CASSAQTGKYLNF
11 | TRBJ1-4 | TRBV6-9 | once | CASSYSEKLFF
13 | TRBJ2-3 | TRBV20-1 | - | CSARYYLKDTQYF
14 | TRBJ2-7 | TRBV6-5 | few | CASSYGGRVNEQYF
15 | TRBJ2-3 | TRBV2 | - | CASGTSGSVTDTQYF
10 | TRBJ1-2 | TRBV30 | large | CAWRAVGYTF
15 | TRBJ1-5 | TRBV6-1 | large | CASSGDSGPNQPQHF
14 | TRBJ2-1 | TRBV6-1 | few | CASNAAGGSGEQFF
15 | TRBJ1-4 | TRBV25-1 | few | CACSTRQGHNEKMFF